This T cell receptor (beta chain) was recovered during a study of cytomegalovirus exposure and HLA in healthy donors. Comment on this clone: The antigen is unknown.

Germline V gene data show CDR1 as SEHNR and CDR2 as FQNEAQ (reference sequence). This CDR3 contains 15 residues. Study-level points and caveats: Rates of TCR association differed by HLA locus in a later analysis, with DRB1 highest and HLA-C lowest.

Primers: 60 Vbeta forward and 13 Jbeta reverse. Clones were sequenced by immunoSEQ multiplex PCR, and TCRdb holds only the in-frame ones, with some missing. The table shows roughly 180,000 clones, with roughly 80% occurring only once. The chain links TRBV7-9 to TRBJ2-5; D might be TRBD1 (5 bases). The J call is in doubt because the DNA end fits TRBJ2-7 better. Sequenced input: PBMCs. This receptor was identified in a middle-aged woman in good health and CMV-seropositive. Written as DNA, the CDR3 is TGTGCCAGCAGCTTAGCAGGGGCAGATACCTACGAGCAGTACTTC. Its protein is CASSLAGADTYEQYF.